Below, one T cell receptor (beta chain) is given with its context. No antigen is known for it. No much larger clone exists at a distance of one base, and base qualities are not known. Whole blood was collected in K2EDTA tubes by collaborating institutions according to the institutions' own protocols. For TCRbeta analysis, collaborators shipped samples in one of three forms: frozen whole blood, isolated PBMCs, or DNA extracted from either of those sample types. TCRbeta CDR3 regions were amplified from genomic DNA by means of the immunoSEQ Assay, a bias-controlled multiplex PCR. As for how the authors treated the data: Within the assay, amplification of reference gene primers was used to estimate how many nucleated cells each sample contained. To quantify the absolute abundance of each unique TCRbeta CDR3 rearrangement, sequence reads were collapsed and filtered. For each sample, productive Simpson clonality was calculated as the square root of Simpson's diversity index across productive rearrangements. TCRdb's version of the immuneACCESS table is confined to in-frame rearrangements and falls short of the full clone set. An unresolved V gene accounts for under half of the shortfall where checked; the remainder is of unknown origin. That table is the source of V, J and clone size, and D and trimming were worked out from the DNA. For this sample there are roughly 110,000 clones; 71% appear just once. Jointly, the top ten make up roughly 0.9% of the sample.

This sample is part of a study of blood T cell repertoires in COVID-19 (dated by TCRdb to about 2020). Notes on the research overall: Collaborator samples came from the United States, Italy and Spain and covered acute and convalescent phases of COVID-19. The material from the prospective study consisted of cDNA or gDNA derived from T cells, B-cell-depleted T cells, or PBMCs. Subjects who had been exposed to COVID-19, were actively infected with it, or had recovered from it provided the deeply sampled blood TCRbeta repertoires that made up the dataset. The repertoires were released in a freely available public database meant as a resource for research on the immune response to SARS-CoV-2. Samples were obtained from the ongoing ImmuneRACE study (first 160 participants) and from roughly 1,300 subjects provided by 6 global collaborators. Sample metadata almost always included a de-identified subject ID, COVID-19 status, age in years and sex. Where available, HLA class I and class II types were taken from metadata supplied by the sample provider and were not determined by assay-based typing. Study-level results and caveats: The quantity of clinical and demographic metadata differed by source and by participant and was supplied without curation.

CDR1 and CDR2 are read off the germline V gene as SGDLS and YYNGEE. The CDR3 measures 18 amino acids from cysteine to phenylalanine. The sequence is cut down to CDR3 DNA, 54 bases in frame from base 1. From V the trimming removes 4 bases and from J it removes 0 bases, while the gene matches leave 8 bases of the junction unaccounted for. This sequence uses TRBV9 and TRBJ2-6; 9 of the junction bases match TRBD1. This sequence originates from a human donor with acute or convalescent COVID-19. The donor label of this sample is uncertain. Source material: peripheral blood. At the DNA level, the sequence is TGTGCCAGCAGCCCACGGGACAGGGCCGACTCTGGGGCCAACGTCCTGACTTTC. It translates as CASSPRDRADSGANVLTF.